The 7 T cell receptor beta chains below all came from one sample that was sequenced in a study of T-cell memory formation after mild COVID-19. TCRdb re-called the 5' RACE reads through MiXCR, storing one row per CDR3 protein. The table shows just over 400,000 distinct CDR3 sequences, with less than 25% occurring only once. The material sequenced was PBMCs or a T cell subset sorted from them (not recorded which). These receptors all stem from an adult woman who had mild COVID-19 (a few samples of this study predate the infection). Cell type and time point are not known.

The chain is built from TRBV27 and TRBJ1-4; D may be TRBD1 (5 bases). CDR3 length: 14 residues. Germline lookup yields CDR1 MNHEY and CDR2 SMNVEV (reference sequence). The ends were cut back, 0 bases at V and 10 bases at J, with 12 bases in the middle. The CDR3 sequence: CASSLSAGGGKLFF. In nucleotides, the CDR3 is TGTGCCAGCAGTTTATCCGCCGGGGGTGGAAAACTGTTTTTT.

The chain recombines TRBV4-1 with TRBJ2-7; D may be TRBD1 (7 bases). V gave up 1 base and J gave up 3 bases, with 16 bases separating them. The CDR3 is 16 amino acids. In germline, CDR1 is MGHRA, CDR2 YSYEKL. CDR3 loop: CASSQVAGQTFYEQYF. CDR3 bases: TGCGCCAGCAGCCAAGTGGCGGGACAGACTTTCTACGAGCAGTACTTC.

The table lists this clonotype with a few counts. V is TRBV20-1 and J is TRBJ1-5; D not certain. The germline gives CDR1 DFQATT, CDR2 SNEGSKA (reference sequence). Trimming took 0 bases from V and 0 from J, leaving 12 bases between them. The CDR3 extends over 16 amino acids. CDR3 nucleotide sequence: TGCAGTGCTAGAGATCAGCGCGGGCTTAGCAATCAGCCCCAGCATTTT. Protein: CSARDQRGLSNQPQHF.

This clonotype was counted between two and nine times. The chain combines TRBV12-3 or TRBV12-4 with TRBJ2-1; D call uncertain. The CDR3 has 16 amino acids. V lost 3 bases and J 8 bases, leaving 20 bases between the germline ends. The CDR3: CASSLYPSGYIDEQFF. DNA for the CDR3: TGTGCCAGCAGTTTGTATCCTTCCGGGTACATCGATGAGCAGTTCTTC.

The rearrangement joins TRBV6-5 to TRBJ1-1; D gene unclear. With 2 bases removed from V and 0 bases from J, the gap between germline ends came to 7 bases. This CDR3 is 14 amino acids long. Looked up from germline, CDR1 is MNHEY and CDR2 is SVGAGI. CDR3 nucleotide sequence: TGTGCCAGCAGTTACGGGGTCATGAACACTGAAGCTTTCTTT. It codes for CASSYGVMNTEAFF.

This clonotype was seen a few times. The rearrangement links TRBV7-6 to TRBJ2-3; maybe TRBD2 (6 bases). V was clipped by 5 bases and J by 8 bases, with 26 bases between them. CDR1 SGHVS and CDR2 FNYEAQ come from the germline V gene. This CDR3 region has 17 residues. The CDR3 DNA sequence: TGTGCCAGCAGCCCAATGGGTCGGGACTTGATGATCCCTACGCAGTATTTT. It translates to CASSPMGRDLMIPTQYF.

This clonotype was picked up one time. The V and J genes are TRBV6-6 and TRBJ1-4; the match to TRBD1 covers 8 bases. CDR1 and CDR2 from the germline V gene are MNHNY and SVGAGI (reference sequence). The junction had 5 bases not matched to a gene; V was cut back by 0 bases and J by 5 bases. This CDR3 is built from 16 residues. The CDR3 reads CASSYSRDRRNEKLFF. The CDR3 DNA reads TGTGCCAGCAGTTACTCGCGGGACAGGAGGAATGAAAAACTGTTTTTT.